Sequencing of this TCR beta chain was carried out in a study of neurological immune-mediated disorders. The sorted-subset TCR libraries were prepared using about a million CD4+ or CD8+ T cells as the starting material. V was clipped by 0 bases and J by 4 bases; unmatched bases: 5. The CDR3 has 15 residues. Germline V gene lookup returns CDR1 DFQATT and CDR2 SNEGSKA (reference sequence). This clonotype was seen ten or more times. The cDNA came from 5'RACE with 10-nucleotide random UMIs. The output of every sequencing run exceeded 170 million TCR-beta sequences, derived from 15-18 subjects. TCRdb ran MiXCR on the 5' RACE reads and lists one entry per CDR3 protein. The repertoire has some 27,000 distinct CDR3 sequences, less than 25% of them found once; the top ten carry 25% to 30%.

What was sequenced was CD4+ T cells from blood. The sequence was collected from a man over 45 with HTLV-1-associated myelopathy (HAM/TSP). The rearrangement uses TRBV20-1 and TRBJ1-5, with TRBD1 matching over 8 bases. CDR3 in amino acids: CSARETGGPNQPQHF. Written as DNA, the CDR3 is TGCAGTGCTAGAGAAACAGGGGGTCCGAATCAGCCCCAGCATTTT.